This TCR beta chain was documented in a study of CD8 T cells in ankylosing spondylitis. Regarding the study as a whole: Made up of eight highly homologous variants, a TCR beta motif appeared characteristic of ankylosing spondylitis blood. Some motif variants had been reported before (in reactive arthritis synovial fluid and blood). Relatively rare in peripheral blood, disease-linked clones were also CD8+.

Making use of molecular barcodes, quantitative 5'-RACE generated TCR beta libraries. TCRdb re-analysed the 5' RACE reads in MiXCR, keeping a single row per CDR3 protein. The sample comprises 700,000 to 1,000,000 distinct CDR3 sequences, about an eighth of which are singletons, and 0.51% rests with the top ten. Of note for this clonotype: Antigen specificity is unknown.

The CDR3 loop spans 16 amino acids. Germline lookup yields CDR1 DFQATT and CDR2 SNEGSKA (reference sequence). The chain couples TRBV20-1 to TRBJ2-3; D possibly uses TRBD1 or TRBD2 (6 bases each). Sequenced: blood, either unsorted or a sorted T cell fraction (not recorded which). The TCR sequence derives from a male donor with ankylosing spondylitis. CDR3: CSSRPRGREGLDTQYF. Here the CDR3 DNA reads TGCAGCTCACGCCCCCGGGGGCGGGAAGGGTTAGATACGCAGTATTTT.